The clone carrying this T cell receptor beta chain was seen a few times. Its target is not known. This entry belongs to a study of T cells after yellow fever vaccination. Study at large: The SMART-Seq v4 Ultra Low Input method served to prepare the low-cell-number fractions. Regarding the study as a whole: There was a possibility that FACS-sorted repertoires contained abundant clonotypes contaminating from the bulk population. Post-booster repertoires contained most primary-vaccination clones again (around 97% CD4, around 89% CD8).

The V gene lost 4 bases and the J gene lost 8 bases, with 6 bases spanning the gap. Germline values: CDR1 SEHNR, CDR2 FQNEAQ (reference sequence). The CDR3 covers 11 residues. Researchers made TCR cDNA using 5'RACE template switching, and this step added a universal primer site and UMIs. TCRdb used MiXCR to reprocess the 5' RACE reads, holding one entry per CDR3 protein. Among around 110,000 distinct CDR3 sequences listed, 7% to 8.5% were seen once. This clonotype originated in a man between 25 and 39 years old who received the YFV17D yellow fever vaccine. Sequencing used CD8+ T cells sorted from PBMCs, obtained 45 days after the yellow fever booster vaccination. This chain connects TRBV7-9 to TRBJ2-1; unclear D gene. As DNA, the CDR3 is TGTGCCAGCAGCTCCAGCGATGAGCAGTTCTTC. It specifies CASSSSDEQFF.